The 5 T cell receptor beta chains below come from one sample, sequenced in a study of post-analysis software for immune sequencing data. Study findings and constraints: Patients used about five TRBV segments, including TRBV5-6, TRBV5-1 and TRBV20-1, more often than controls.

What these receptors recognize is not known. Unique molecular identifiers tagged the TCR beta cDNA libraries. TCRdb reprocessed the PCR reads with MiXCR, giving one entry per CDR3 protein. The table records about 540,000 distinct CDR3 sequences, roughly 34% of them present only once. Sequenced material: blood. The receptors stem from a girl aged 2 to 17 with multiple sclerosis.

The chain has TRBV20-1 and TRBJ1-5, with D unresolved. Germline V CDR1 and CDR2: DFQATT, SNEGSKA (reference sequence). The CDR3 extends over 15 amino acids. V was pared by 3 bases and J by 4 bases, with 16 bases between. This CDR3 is CSARTIGQVNQPQHF. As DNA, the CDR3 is TGCAGTGCTAGGACGATAGGGCAGGTTAATCAGCCCCAGCATTTT.

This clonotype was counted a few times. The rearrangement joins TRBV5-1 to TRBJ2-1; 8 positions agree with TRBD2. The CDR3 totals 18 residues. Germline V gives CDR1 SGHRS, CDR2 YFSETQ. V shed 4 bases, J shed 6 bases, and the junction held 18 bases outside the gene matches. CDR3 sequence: CASSRSGLAEYSGNEQFF. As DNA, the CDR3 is TGCGCCAGCAGCCGATCAGGACTAGCCGAATATAGTGGCAATGAGCAGTTCTTC.

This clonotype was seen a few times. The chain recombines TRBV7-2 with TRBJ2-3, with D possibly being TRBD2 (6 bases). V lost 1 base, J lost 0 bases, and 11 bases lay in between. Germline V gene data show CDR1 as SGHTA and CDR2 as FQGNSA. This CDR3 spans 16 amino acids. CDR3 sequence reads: CASSLGTSLSTDTQYF. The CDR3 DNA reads TGTGCCAGCAGCTTAGGCACTAGCCTTAGCACAGATACGCAGTATTTT.

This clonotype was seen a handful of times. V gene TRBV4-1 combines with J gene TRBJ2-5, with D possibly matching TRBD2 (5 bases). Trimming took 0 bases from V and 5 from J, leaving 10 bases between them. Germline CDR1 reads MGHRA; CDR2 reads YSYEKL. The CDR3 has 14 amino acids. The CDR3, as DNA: TGCGCCAGCAGCCAAGAAGGGAGAGGGGAGACCCAGTACTTC. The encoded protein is CASSQEGRGETQYF.

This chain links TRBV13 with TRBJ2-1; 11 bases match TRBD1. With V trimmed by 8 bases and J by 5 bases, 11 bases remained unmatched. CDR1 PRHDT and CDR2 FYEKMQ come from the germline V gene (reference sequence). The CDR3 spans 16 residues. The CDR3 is CASSPIGTGGNNEQFF. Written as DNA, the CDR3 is TGTGCCAGCTCCCCCATCGGGACAGGGGGGAACAATGAGCAGTTCTTC. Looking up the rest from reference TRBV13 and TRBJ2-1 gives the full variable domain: AAGVIQSPRHLIKEKRETATLKCYPIPRHDTVYWYQQGPGQDPQFLISFYEKMQSDKGSIPDRFSAQQFSDYHSELNMSSLELGDSALYFCASSPIGTGGNNEQFFGPGTRLTVL.